The clone carrying this TCR beta chain was counted only a few times. The antigen is undetermined. TCRdb processed the RT-PCR reads anew with MiXCR; each CDR3 protein has one entry. The sample lists approximately 730,000 distinct CDR3 sequences, more than 11% occurring once. This entry comes from a study of response to subunit inactivated influenza vaccine. The CDR3 totals 15 residues. CDR1 is LNHNV, CDR2 YYDKDF, per germline (reference sequence). Trimming took off 2 bases at V and 3 bases at J, with 11 bases between the two ends. Study-wide points: Researchers suggested that each seasonal influenza vaccination recruits few new T cells.

The sequenced sample was PBMCs from blood, obtained approximately 15 days before vaccination. The receptor was derived from a man aged 50 or older who received an inactivated influenza vaccine. This rearrangement joins TRBV15 to TRBJ1-5, with D possibly being TRBD1 (5 bases). The CDR3 protein is CATSRNTGNNQPQHF. The CDR3 DNA reads as TGTGCCACCAGCAGAAATACAGGAAACAATCAGCCCCAGCATTTT.